What follows describes a single T cell receptor beta chain. Its antigen is not identified. The entry originates in a study of T cell responses to AZD1222 COVID-19 vaccine. Profiling relied on immunoSEQ multiplex PCR, and the TCRdb table lists in-frame clones only, not all of them. The data contain about 110,000 clones, around 90% of them seen just once; the ten biggest clones take up 3.1%. Study results and limitations: Regions left unmutated in variants are reportedly the target of nearly half of spike-specific TCRs. Vaccine-associated CD4 TCRs spanned spike, dominant at 160-218 and 743-854. Compared with day 0, the breadth and depth of the Spike-specific TCR repertoire rose significantly after two doses of AZD1222.

CDR1 is SGHTA and CDR2 is FQGTGA in the germline V gene. V lost 4 bases and J lost 3, with 12 bases in between. The CDR3 loop spans 14 amino acids. This sequence joins TRBV7-3 and TRBJ1-2; the D gene is possibly TRBD1 (5 bases). This specimen was peripheral blood, taken on day 0 of MenACWY control vaccination. This receptor was identified in an adult in good health. DNA of the CDR3: TGTGCCAGCAGCTCATCCGGGACGGACTATGGCTACACCTTC. Its translation is CASSSSGTDYGYTF.